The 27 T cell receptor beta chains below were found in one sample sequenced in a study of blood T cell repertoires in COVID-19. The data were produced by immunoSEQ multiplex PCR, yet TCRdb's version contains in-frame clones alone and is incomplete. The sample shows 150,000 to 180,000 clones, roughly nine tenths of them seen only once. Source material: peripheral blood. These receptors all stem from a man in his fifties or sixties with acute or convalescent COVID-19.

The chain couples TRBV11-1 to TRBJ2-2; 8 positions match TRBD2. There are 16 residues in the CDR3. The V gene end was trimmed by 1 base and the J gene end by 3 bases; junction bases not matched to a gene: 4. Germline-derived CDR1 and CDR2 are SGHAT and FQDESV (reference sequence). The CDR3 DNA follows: TGTGCCAGCAGCTTAGGAAGCGGGGGTTACACCGGGGAGCTGTTTTTT. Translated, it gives CASSLGSGGYTGELFF.

The CDR3 is CASRSGRAVETQYF. The CDR3 nucleotides read TGTGCCAGCAGAAGCGGGAGGGCGGTGGAGACCCAGTACTTC. The V and J genes are TRBV27 and TRBJ2-5, with TRBD2 matching over 10 bases. Losses at the gene ends were 6 bases for V and 5 bases for J; bases not matched to a gene: 6. The CDR3 is made up of 14 amino acids. Germline V gene data show CDR1 as MNHEY and CDR2 as SMNVEV (reference sequence).

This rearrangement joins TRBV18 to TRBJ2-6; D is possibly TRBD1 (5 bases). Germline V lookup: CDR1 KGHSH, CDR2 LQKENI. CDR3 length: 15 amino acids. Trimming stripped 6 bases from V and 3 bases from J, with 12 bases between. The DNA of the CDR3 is TGTGCCAGCTCCCCCGACAGCGTTGGGGCCAACGTCCTGACTTTC. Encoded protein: CASSPDSVGANVLTF.

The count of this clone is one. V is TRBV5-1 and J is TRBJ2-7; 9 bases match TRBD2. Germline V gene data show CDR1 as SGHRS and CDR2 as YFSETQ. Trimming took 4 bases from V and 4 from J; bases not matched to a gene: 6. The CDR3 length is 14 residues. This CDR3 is CASSPPAGGYEQYF. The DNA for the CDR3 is TGCGCCAGCAGCCCCCCTGCGGGAGGGTACGAGCAGTACTTC.

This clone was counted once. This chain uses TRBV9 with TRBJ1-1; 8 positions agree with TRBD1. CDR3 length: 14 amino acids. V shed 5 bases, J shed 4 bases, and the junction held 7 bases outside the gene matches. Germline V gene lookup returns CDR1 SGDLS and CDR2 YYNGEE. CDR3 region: CASRPTGDGTEAFF. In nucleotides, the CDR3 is TGTGCCAGCAGACCGACAGGGGATGGCACTGAAGCTTTCTTT.

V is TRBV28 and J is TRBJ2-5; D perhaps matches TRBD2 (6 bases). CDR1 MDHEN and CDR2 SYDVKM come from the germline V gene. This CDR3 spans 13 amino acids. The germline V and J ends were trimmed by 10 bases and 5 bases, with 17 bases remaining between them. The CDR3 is CAIRDSNRETQYF. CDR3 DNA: TGTGCCATCCGGGACTCCAATCGGGAGACCCAGTACTTC.

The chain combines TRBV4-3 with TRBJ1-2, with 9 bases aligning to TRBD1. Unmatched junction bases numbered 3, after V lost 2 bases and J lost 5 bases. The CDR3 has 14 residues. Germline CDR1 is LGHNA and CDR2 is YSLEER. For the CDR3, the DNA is TGCGCCAGCAGCCAACAGACAGGGGGTTATGGCTACACCTTC. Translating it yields CASSQQTGGYGYTF.

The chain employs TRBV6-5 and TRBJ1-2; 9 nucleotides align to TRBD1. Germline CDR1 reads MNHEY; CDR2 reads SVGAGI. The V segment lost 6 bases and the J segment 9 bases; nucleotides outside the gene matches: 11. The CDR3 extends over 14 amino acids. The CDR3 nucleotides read TGTGCCAGCAGCCTTACTCGGGGACAGGGAAGCTACACCTTC. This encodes CASSLTRGQGSYTF.

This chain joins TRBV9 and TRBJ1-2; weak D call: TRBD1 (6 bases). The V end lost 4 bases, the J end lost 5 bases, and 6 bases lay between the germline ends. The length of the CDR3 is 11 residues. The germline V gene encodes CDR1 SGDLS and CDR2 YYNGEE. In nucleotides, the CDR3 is TGTGCCAGCAGCAGGGGGTATGGCTACACCTTC. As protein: CASSRGYGYTF.

This CDR3 reads CASSFSGPSSYEQYF. In DNA form, the CDR3 reads TGTGCCAGCAGCTTTAGCGGGCCAAGCTCCTACGAGCAGTACTTC. This chain joins TRBV5-4 and TRBJ2-7; TRBD2 matches 7 bases. The CDR3 is made up of 15 amino acids. The junction had 5 bases not matched to a gene; V was cut back by 2 bases and J by 0 bases. Germline V gene data show CDR1 as SGHNT and CDR2 as YYREEE (reference sequence).

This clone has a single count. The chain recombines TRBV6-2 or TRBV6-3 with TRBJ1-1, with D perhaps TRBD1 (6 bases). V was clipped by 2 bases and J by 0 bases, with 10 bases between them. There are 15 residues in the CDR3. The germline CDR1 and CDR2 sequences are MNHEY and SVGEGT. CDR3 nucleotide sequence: TGTGCCAGCAGTTACAGGACAGTGATGAACACTGAAGCTTTCTTT. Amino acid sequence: CASSYRTVMNTEAFF.

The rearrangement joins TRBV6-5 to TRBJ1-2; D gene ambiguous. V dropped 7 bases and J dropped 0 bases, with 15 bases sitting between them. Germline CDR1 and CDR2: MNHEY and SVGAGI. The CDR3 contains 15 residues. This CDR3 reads CASTDPQGANYGYTF. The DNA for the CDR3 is TGTGCCAGCACCGACCCTCAAGGAGCTAACTATGGCTACACCTTC.

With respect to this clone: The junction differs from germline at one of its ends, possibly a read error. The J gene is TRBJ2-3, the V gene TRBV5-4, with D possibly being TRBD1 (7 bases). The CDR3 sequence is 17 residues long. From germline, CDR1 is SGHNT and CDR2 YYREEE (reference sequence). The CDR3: CASTPRGDRESKDTQYF. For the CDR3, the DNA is TGTGCCAGCACCCCGCGGGGTGACAGGGAGAGCAAAGATACGCAGTATTTT. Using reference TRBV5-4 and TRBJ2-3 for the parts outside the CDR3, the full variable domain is ETGVTQSPTHLIKTRGQQVTLRCSSQSGHNTVSWYQQALGQGPQFIFQYYREEENGRGNFPPRFSGLQFPNYSSELNVNALELDDSALYLCASTPRGDRESKDTQYFGPGTRLTVL.

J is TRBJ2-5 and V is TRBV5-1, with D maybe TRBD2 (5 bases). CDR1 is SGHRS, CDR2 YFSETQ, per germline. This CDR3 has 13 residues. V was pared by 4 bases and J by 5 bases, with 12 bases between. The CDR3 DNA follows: TGCGCCAGCAGCCGGGGAGTAGGGGAGACCCAGTACTTC. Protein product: CASSRGVGETQYF. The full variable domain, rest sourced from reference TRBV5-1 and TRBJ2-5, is KAGVTQTPRYLIKTRGQQVTLSCSPISGHRSVSWYQQTPGQGLQFLFEYFSETQRNKGNFPGRFSGRQFSNSRSEMNVSTLELGDSALYLCASSRGVGETQYFGPGTRLLVL.

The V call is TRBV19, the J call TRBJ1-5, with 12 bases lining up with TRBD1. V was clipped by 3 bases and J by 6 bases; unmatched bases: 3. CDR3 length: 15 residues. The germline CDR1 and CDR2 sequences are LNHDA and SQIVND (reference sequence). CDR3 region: CASSMGDRGRQPQHF. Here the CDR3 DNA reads TGTGCCAGTAGTATGGGGGACAGGGGGCGTCAGCCCCAGCATTTT.

CDR3 in DNA: TGTGCCTGGAGTCAAACCTACGAGCAGTACGTC. This translates into CAWSQTYEQYV. The chain employs TRBV30 and TRBJ2-7; D not resolved. The CDR3 spans 11 residues. Trimming stripped 2 bases from V and 2 bases from J, with 4 bases between. The germline V gene encodes CDR1 GTSNPN and CDR2 SVGIG (reference sequence).

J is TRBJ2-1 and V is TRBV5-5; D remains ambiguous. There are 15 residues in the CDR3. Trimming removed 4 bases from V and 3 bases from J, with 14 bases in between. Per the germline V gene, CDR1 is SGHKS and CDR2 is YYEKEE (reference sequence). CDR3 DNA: TGTGCCAGCAGCCTACTTCCGACTGGCTACAATGAGCAGTTCTTC. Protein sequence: CASSLLPTGYNEQFF.

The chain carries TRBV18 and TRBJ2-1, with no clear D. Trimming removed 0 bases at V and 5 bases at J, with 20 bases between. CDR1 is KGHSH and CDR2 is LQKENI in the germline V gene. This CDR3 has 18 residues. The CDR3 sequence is CASSPPGPARLVHNEQFF. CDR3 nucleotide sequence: TGTGCCAGCTCACCACCTGGTCCCGCCAGGTTAGTCCACAATGAGCAGTTCTTC.

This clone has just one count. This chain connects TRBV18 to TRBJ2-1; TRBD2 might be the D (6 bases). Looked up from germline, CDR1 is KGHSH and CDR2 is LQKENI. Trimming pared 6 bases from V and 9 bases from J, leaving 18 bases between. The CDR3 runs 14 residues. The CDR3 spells CASSRGEVQGEQFF. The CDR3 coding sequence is TGTGCCAGCTCCAGAGGGGAGGTTCAAGGTGAGCAGTTCTTC.

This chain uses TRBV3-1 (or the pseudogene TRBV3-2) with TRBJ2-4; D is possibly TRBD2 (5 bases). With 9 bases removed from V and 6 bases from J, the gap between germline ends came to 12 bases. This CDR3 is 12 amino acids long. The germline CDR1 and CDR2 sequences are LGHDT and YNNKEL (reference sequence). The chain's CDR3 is CASRGSRNIQYF. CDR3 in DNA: TGTGCCAGTCGAGGGTCTAGAAACATTCAGTACTTC.

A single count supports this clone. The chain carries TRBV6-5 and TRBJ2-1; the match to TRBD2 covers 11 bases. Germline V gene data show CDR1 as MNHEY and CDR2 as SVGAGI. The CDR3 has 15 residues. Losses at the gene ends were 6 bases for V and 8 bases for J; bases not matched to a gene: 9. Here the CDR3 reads CASRATSGDLDEQFF. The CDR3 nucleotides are TGTGCCAGCAGGGCGACTAGCGGGGATCTCGATGAGCAGTTCTTC.

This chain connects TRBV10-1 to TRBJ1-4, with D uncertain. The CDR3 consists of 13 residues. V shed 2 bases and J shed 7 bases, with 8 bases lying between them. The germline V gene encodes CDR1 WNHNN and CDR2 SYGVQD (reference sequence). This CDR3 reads CASSENGGEKLFF. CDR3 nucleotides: TGCGCCAGCAGTGAGAACGGTGGTGAAAAACTGTTTTTT.

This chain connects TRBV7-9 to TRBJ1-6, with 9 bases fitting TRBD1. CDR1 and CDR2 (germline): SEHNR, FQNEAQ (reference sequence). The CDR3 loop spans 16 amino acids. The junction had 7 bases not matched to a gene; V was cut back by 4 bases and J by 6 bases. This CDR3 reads CASSSLLDRGNSPLHF. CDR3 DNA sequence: TGTGCCAGCAGCTCCCTGCTGGACAGGGGTAATTCACCCCTCCACTTT.

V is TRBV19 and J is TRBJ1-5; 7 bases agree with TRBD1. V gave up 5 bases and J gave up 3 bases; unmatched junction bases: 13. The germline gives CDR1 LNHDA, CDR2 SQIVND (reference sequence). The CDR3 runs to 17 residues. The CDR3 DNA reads TGTGCCAGTAGTCCAAGGGACAGAACAGCCGACAATCAGCCCCAGCATTTT. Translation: CASSPRDRTADNQPQHF. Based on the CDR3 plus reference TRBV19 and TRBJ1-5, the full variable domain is DGGITQSPKYLFRKEGQNVTLSCEQNLNHDAMYWYRQDPGQGLRLIYYSQIVNDFQKGDIAEGYSVSREKKESFPLTVTSAQKNPTAFYLCASSPRDRTADNQPQHFGDGTRLSIL.

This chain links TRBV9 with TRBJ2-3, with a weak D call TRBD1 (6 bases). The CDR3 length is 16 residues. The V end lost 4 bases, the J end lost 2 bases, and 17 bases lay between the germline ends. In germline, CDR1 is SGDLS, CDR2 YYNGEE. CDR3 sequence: CASSPPQGKITDTQYF. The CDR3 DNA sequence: TGTGCCAGCAGCCCCCCCCAGGGGAAAATCACAGATACGCAGTATTTT.

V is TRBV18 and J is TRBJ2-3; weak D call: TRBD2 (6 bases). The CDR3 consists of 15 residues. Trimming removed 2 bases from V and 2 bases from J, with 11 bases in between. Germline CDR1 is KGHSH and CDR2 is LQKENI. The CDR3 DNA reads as TGTGCCAGCTCACCAAAACGGGGGTACACAGATACGCAGTATTTT. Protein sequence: CASSPKRGYTDTQYF.

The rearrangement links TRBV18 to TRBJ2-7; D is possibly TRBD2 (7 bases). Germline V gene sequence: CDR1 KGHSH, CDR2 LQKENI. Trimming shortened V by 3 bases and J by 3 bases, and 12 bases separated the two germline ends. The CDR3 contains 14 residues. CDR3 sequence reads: CASSPGGGHYEQYV. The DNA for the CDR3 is TGTGCCAGCTCACCGGGAGGGGGGCACTACGAGCAGTACGTC.